The 22 T cell receptor beta chains presented below share a single source sample, sequenced in a study of vaccination effects on CD4 cells after COVID-19 (dated by TCRdb to between 2021 and 2024). In the ViraFEST assay, PBMC were stimulated with viral peptide pools, and TCR sequencing was then used to find antigen-specific CD4+ T cell clonotypes based on their expansion. After less than 13 days of culture, CD4+ T cells were isolated with the EasySep CD4+ T cell isolation kit. Each participant received two doses of an mRNA SARS-CoV-2 vaccine, either BNT162b2 or mRNA-1273. No antigen has been assigned to these receptors. Receptor libraries were prepared by the immunoSEQ multiplex PCR assay. Entries here come from immuneACCESS through TCRdb and include only in-frame sequences with V and J called. Some clones fail to appear in such tables; in the studies checked, an unresolved V gene covers under half of the shortfall, and the cause of the remainder is unknown. The sample profile shows roughly 56,000 clones; around 78% of them were found once. The top ten clones comprise 1% to 1.5% of the sample.

Here the sequenced sample was CD4+ T cells from PBMCs cultured with HCoV-229E spike peptides, taken after COVID-19 vaccination. The sample's cell subset or site label is to be understood as: HCoV-229E spike overlapping peptide pool stimulation. The receptors were sampled from a human donor who received a COVID-19 vaccine.

V gene TRBV3-1 (or the pseudogene TRBV3-2) combines with J gene TRBJ2-7; D is unclear. The germline V gene encodes CDR1 LGHDT and CDR2 YNNKEL (reference sequence). The CDR3 consists of 13 residues. V lost 0 bases, J lost 7 bases, and 10 bases lay in between. This chain's CDR3 is CASSQDPWGEQYV. As DNA, the CDR3 is TGTGCCAGCAGCCAAGACCCCTGGGGTGAGCAGTACGTC.

This clone was detected a few times. The chain employs TRBV6-2 or TRBV6-3 and TRBJ2-2; D is perhaps TRBD1 (6 bases). Germline values: CDR1 MNHEY, CDR2 SVGEGT. V gave up 3 bases and J gave up 1 base, with 9 bases separating them. The CDR3 has 15 amino acids. The CDR3 protein is CASSYTGLNTGELFF. Written as DNA, the CDR3 is TGTGCCAGCAGTTATACAGGGCTGAACACCGGGGAGCTGTTTTTT.

V usage is TRBV19 and J usage is TRBJ1-5; D gene unclear. CDR3 length equals 14 residues. Trimming took 3 bases from V and 3 from J, leaving 9 bases between them. The germline CDR1 and CDR2 sequences are LNHDA and SQIVND (reference sequence). CDR3 amino acids: CASSIWGNNQPQHF. The CDR3 nucleotides are TGTGCCAGTAGTATTTGGGGAAACAATCAGCCCCAGCATTTT.

The rearrangement links TRBV18 to TRBJ1-3; a possible D gene is TRBD1 (5 bases). The V end lost 7 bases, the J end lost 0 bases, and 10 bases lay between the germline ends. CDR3 length: 14 amino acids. Per the germline V gene, CDR1 is KGHSH and CDR2 is LQKENI. The CDR3 DNA follows: TGTGCCAGCTTTAGAGGGGTCTCTGGAAACACCATATATTTT. Amino acid sequence: CASFRGVSGNTIYF.

V is TRBV10-1 and J is TRBJ1-2; TRBD1 might be the D (5 bases). From germline, CDR1 is WNHNN and CDR2 SYGVQD (reference sequence). The V gene lost 3 bases and the J gene lost 6 bases, with 17 bases spanning the gap. This CDR3 has 15 residues. The CDR3 DNA reads as TGCGCCAGCAGTGATGAGACAGTTAATTTAAATGGCTACACCTTC. The encoded protein is CASSDETVNLNGYTF.

This chain joins TRBV10-1 and TRBJ2-1; 13 positions agree with TRBD2. The germline V gene encodes CDR1 WNHNN and CDR2 SYGVQD (reference sequence). J was trimmed by 3 bases and V by 3 bases; bases with no gene match: 5. This CDR3 comprises 17 residues. The CDR3 DNA is TGCGCCAGCAGTGAAAAACTAGCGGGGGGGAGCTACAATGAGCAGTTCTTC. Translating gives CASSEKLAGGSYNEQFF.

This sequence joins TRBV6-6 and TRBJ2-5; D is undetermined. V lost 2 bases to trimming and J lost 3 bases, with 13 bases between them. CDR1 MNHNY and CDR2 SVGAGI come from the germline V gene (reference sequence). The CDR3 consists of 15 residues. The CDR3 sequence is CASSYGHQTKETQYF. For the CDR3, the DNA is TGTGCCAGCAGTTACGGGCACCAGACAAAAGAGACCCAGTACTTC.

The chain couples TRBV10-3 to TRBJ2-3; either TRBD1 or TRBD2 may fit D (6 bases each). CDR1 is ENHRY and CDR2 is SYGVKD in the germline V gene. The CDR3 loop spans 14 amino acids. V was cut by 11 bases and J by 4 bases, with 19 bases left in between. CDR3 amino acids: CASTPGARADTQYF. The CDR3 DNA follows: TGTGCCTCTACTCCGGGGGCCAGGGCAGATACGCAGTATTTT.

This chain links TRBV5-1 with TRBJ2-3, with D perhaps assigned TRBD1 or TRBD2 (5 bases each). CDR1 SGHRS and CDR2 YFSETQ come from the germline V gene. The V gene lost 6 bases and the J gene lost 1 base, with 12 bases spanning the gap. The CDR3 has 14 residues. CDR3 in amino acids: CASTSGPGTDTQYF. The CDR3 region has the DNA TGCGCCAGCACCTCGGGACCGGGCACAGATACGCAGTATTTT. The full variable domain, rest sourced from reference TRBV5-1 and TRBJ2-3, is KAGVTQTPRYLIKTRGQQVTLSCSPISGHRSVSWYQQTPGQGLQFLFEYFSETQRNKGNFPGRFSGRQFSNSRSEMNVSTLELGDSALYLCASTSGPGTDTQYFGPGTRLTVL.

The V call is TRBV20-1, the J call TRBJ2-3; D is uncertain. V dropped 5 bases and J dropped 6 bases, with 9 bases sitting between them. The CDR3 runs to 11 residues. From germline, CDR1 is DFQATT and CDR2 SNEGSKA (reference sequence). This CDR3 reads CSAPMGDTQYF. Written as DNA, the CDR3 is TGCAGTGCTCCCATGGGGGATACGCAGTATTTT.

V is TRBV12-3 or TRBV12-4 and J is TRBJ1-4; D is unclear. The CDR3 runs to 12 residues. Trimming removed 3 bases at V and 6 bases at J, with 5 bases between. CDR3 sequence reads: CASSFWDEKLFF. For the CDR3, the DNA is TGTGCCAGCAGTTTTTGGGATGAAAAACTGTTTTTT.

This sequence joins TRBV6-5 and TRBJ2-5, with 8 nucleotides matching TRBD2. This CDR3 region has 12 residues. From germline, CDR1 is MNHEY and CDR2 SVGAGI. J was trimmed by 5 bases and V by 10 bases; bases with no gene match: 6. In DNA, the CDR3 is TGTGCCACCAGATCGGGAGGGGAGACCCAGTACTTC. Its translation is CATRSGGETQYF.

The V and J genes are TRBV19 and TRBJ2-2; D is undetermined. The germline V gene encodes CDR1 LNHDA and CDR2 SQIVND (reference sequence). The CDR3 is made up of 12 amino acids. Trimming removed 7 bases at V and 4 bases at J, with 7 bases between. CDR3 bases: TGTGCCAGTATGTCCGCCACCGGGGAGCTGTTTTTT. It encodes CASMSATGELFF.

The V gene is TRBV6-5, the J gene TRBJ1-5; no clear D gene. This CDR3 contains 14 residues. Trimming removed 6 bases at V and 6 bases at J, with 15 bases between. Germline CDR1 MNHEY, CDR2 SVGAGI. CDR3: CASSATNLGQPQHF. The CDR3 DNA follows: TGTGCCAGCAGCGCGACTAACTTGGGTCAGCCCCAGCATTTT.

This chain connects TRBV7-3 to TRBJ2-5; D not resolved. Germline assignment: CDR1 SGHTA and CDR2 FQGTGA. Trimming removed 0 bases from V and 5 bases from J, with 10 bases in between. CDR3 length: 14 amino acids. In nucleotides, the CDR3 is TGTGCCAGCAGCTTAACATCGGCGCGGGAGACCCAGTACTTC. Its translation is CASSLTSARETQYF.

The J gene is TRBJ1-4, the V gene TRBV2; the D gene is possibly TRBD1 (6 bases). Trimming removed 6 bases at V and 7 bases at J, with 15 bases between. Germline CDR1 reads SNHLY; CDR2 reads FYNNEI. The CDR3 contains 14 residues. The CDR3 region is CASRETGTGEKLFF. CDR3 coding DNA: TGTGCCAGCAGGGAGACAGGTACCGGTGAAAAACTGTTTTTT.

The chain carries TRBV19 and TRBJ2-1; 9 bases fit TRBD2. CDR3 length equals 17 residues. The V segment lost 2 bases and the J segment 5 bases; nucleotides outside the gene matches: 10. The V gene's germline CDR1 is LNHDA and CDR2 SQIVND (reference sequence). The CDR3 sequence: CASSIKGSLAGNNEQFF. CDR3 nucleotide sequence: TGTGCCAGTAGTATAAAAGGGAGCCTAGCGGGGAACAATGAGCAGTTCTTC.

The chain recombines TRBV6-5 with TRBJ2-5; TRBD2 matches at 8 bases. CDR3 length equals 14 residues. The V segment lost 4 bases and the J segment 2 bases; nucleotides outside the gene matches: 3. The germline V gene encodes CDR1 MNHEY and CDR2 SVGAGI. The CDR3 DNA follows: TGTGCCAGCAGTTTCAGCGGGGGACAAGAGACCCAGTACTTC. Amino acid sequence: CASSFSGGQETQYF.

The rearrangement joins TRBV7-2 to TRBJ1-2, with D possibly TRBD1 on 5 matching bases. Germline V gives CDR1 SGHTA, CDR2 FQGNSA. This CDR3 spans 15 amino acids. V shed 0 bases and J shed 4 bases, with 12 bases lying between them. The CDR3 DNA reads as TGTGCCAGCAGCTTAGCGCAGGGTGGGACCTATGGCTACACCTTC. Translated: CASSLAQGGTYGYTF.

The V call is TRBV13, the J call TRBJ1-1, with D possibly TRBD1 on 5 matching bases. This CDR3 comprises 16 residues. Trimming removed 3 bases from V and 1 base from J, with 15 bases in between. The V gene's germline CDR1 is PRHDT and CDR2 FYEKMQ (reference sequence). CDR3 sequence reads: CASSFIAGLPNTEAFF. The CDR3 region has the DNA TGTGCCAGCAGCTTTATCGCGGGGCTTCCGAACACTGAAGCTTTCTTT.

V gene TRBV18 combines with J gene TRBJ1-1, with TRBD1 matching over 9 bases. J gave up 5 bases and V 5 bases, and 6 bases lay outside the gene matches. The germline V gene encodes CDR1 KGHSH and CDR2 LQKENI. This CDR3 contains 14 residues. The CDR3 bases are TGTGCCAGCTCAAGACAGGGGGTGGATACTGAAGCTTTCTTT. As protein: CASSRQGVDTEAFF.

This clone has a handful of counts. The CDR3 protein is CAWTSGGFANTGELFF. DNA for the CDR3: TGTGCCTGGACTAGCGGGGGGTTCGCGAACACCGGGGAGCTGTTTTTT. The rearrangement uses TRBV30 and TRBJ2-2; the match to TRBD2 covers 11 bases. Germline loops: CDR1 GTSNPN, CDR2 SVGIG (reference sequence). This CDR3 is 16 amino acids long. V trimming: 4 bases; J trimming: 0 bases; junction bases outside the gene matches: 4.